A selection of T cell receptor beta chains follows, all from one sample in a study of regulatory T cells in long-lasting Graves disease. MiXCR was run by TCRdb on the multiplex PCR reads, yielding one entry per CDR3 protein. Among 350,000 to 400,000 distinct CDR3 sequences listed, 15% to 19% were seen once. Source: peripheral blood mononuclear cells (PBMCs), taken at new diagnosis, from a patient treated with antithyroid drugs. These receptors were taken from a female donor with Graves disease. Each CDR3 is given with its conserved first and last residue. The order of the fields is D gene, V gene, clone size, J gene, CDR3 DNA, CDR3 protein. The D gene is left open where the match is weak. Where a row states a size, it is once, few, many or the class of an expanded clone; other rows omit it.

d_call: NA; v_call: TRBV27; clone_size: many; j_call: TRBJ2-1; cdr3_nt: TGTGCCAGCACCCGGGGGTCCGGTGAGCAGTTCTTC; cdr3_aa: CASTRGSGEQFF
d_call: NA; v_call: TRBV18; clone_size: many; j_call: TRBJ2-7; cdr3_nt: TGTGCCAGCTCACGATCGGCCGAGCAGTACTTC; cdr3_aa: CASSRSAEQYF
d_call: NA; v_call: TRBV6-5; clone_size: many; j_call: TRBJ1-1; cdr3_nt: TGTGCCAGCAGTTACTCACGGGGTAGGATTACTCTGGGCACTGAAGCTTTCTTT; cdr3_aa: CASSYSRGRITLGTEAFF
d_call: NA; v_call: TRBV24-1; clone_size: NA; j_call: TRBJ2-3; cdr3_nt: TGTGCCACCAGTGAAGGACTAGATACGCAGTATTTT; cdr3_aa: CATSEGLDTQYF
d_call: TRBD1; v_call: TRBV7-2; clone_size: many; j_call: TRBJ1-1; cdr3_nt: TGTGCCAGCAGCCCGGGACAGGGGTTGACTGAAGCTTTCTTT; cdr3_aa: CASSPGQGLTEAFF
d_call: NA; v_call: TRBV7-2; clone_size: few; j_call: TRBJ1-4; cdr3_nt: TGTGCCAGCAGCTTACGGGGGCAGTCTAATGAAAAACTGTTTTTT; cdr3_aa: CASSLRGQSNEKLFF
d_call: NA; v_call: TRBV7-9; clone_size: NA; j_call: TRBJ2-7; cdr3_nt: TGTGCCAGCAGCCCGTCGAGCTCCTACGAGCAGTACTTC; cdr3_aa: CASSPSSSYEQYF
d_call: NA; v_call: TRBV7-9; clone_size: many; j_call: TRBJ1-2; cdr3_nt: TGTGCCAGCAGCTCTTCGATTACAGGGAAGTTATATGGCTACACCTTC; cdr3_aa: CASSSSITGKLYGYTF
d_call: TRBD2; v_call: TRBV12-3/TRBV12-4; clone_size: many; j_call: TRBJ2-1; cdr3_nt: TGTGCCAGCAGTGCCCCCCCCCGGGGACTAGAGCAGTTCTTC; cdr3_aa: CASSAPPRGLEQFF
d_call: NA; v_call: TRBV28; clone_size: many; j_call: TRBJ1-1; cdr3_nt: TGTGCCAGCAGAGACGACACCCTGAACACTGAAGCTTTCTTT; cdr3_aa: CASRDDTLNTEAFF
d_call: NA; v_call: TRBV12-5; clone_size: many; j_call: TRBJ2-7; cdr3_nt: TGTGCTAGTGGTTACGGGACACCCCTGTACGAGCAGTACTTC; cdr3_aa: CASGYGTPLYEQYF
d_call: TRBD1; v_call: TRBV12-3/TRBV12-4; clone_size: NA; j_call: TRBJ2-5; cdr3_nt: TGTGCCAGCAGTTTAGGCAGGGGGAAAGGGACCCAGTACTTC; cdr3_aa: CASSLGRGKGTQYF
d_call: TRBD2; v_call: TRBV29-1; clone_size: many; j_call: TRBJ2-3; cdr3_nt: TGCAGCGTTGAACCCGGGACTAGCGGGGGTAGAGATACGCAGTATTTT; cdr3_aa: CSVEPGTSGGRDTQYF
d_call: NA; v_call: TRBV27; clone_size: NA; j_call: TRBJ2-2; cdr3_nt: TGTGCCAGCTCACCACACGGGGGATCGAACACCGGGGAGCTGTTTTTT; cdr3_aa: CASSPHGGSNTGELFF
d_call: NA; v_call: TRBV7-3; clone_size: many; j_call: TRBJ2-5; cdr3_nt: TGTGCCAGCAGTTTGTCGGGATTGGAGACCCAGTACTTC; cdr3_aa: CASSLSGLETQYF
d_call: TRBD2; v_call: TRBV6-9; clone_size: NA; j_call: TRBJ2-2; cdr3_nt: TGTGCCAGCAGTTACCGGCTAGCGGAAACCGGGGAGCTGTTTTTT; cdr3_aa: CASSYRLAETGELFF
d_call: NA; v_call: TRBV5-1; clone_size: NA; j_call: TRBJ1-4; cdr3_nt: TGCGCCAGCAGCGCCATTGCCGGGACATCACATGAAAAACTGTTTTTT; cdr3_aa: CASSAIAGTSHEKLFF